The 15 T cell receptor beta chains below come from one sample, sequenced in a study of blood T cell repertoires in COVID-19. Sequenced by immunoSEQ multiplex PCR; TCRdb stores in-frame clones only, minus some. The data show just under 90,000 clones, 88% seen once. The sequencing sample was made of peripheral blood. The receptors originated from a man between 60 and 70 years old with acute or convalescent COVID-19.

The genes are TRBV5-4 and TRBJ2-5; 9 bases fit TRBD1. The CDR3 covers 15 residues. Looked up from germline, CDR1 is SGHNT and CDR2 is YYREEE (reference sequence). After removal of 4 bases from V and 5 bases from J, the junction contained 9 bases not matched to a gene. CDR3 sequence reads: CASSHPGQGTETQYF. The CDR3 nucleotides are TGTGCCAGCAGCCATCCGGGACAGGGAACGGAGACCCAGTACTTC.

The genes are TRBV5-1 and TRBJ2-1, with 15 positions matching TRBD2. Germline loops: CDR1 SGHRS, CDR2 YFSETQ. The CDR3 loop spans 16 amino acids. J lost 7 bases, V lost 4 bases, and 6 bases had no gene match. The CDR3 DNA reads as TGCGCCAGCAGCCAATACGGACTAGCGGGAGGGAATGAGCAGTTCTTC. Encoded protein: CASSQYGLAGGNEQFF.

The table lists this clone with a count of one. The chain uses TRBV7-9 and TRBJ2-5, with 9 bases aligning to TRBD2. Germline V lookup: CDR1 SEHNR, CDR2 FQNEAQ (reference sequence). Unmatched junction bases numbered 12, after V lost 5 bases and J lost 2 bases. The CDR3 totals 17 residues. DNA of the CDR3: TGTGCCAGCAGCAGAAACCCAGCAGCGGGGGGACAAGAGACCCAGTACTTC. Translation: CASSRNPAAGGQETQYF.

V gene TRBV12-5 combines with J gene TRBJ2-7; D is possibly TRBD2 (5 bases). V was clipped by 0 bases and J by 7 bases, with 19 bases between them. Germline V gene data show CDR1 as LGHNT and CDR2 as FRNRAP. This CDR3 is 16 amino acids long. CDR3 loop: CASGLVSLREYGEQYF. As DNA, the CDR3 is TGTGCTAGTGGTTTGGTATCTCTGAGGGAATACGGGGAGCAGTACTTC.

This rearrangement joins TRBV29-1 to TRBJ2-5; D might be TRBD2 (5 bases). The germline V gene encodes CDR1 SQVTM and CDR2 ANQGSEA. Trimming left V 4 bases short and J 4 bases short, with 10 bases between. The CDR3 is made up of 12 amino acids. CDR3 amino acids: CSVVSRGETQYF. The CDR3 DNA sequence: TGCAGCGTTGTTTCCCGGGGAGAGACCCAGTACTTC.

The chain carries TRBV10-1 and TRBJ2-5, with D possibly matching TRBD2 (6 bases). Germline V CDR1 and CDR2: WNHNN, SYGVQD (reference sequence). The CDR3 has 15 amino acids. V lost 2 bases, J lost 2 bases, and 12 bases lay in between. In DNA form, the CDR3 reads TGCGCCAGCAGTGAGGCCTTGGAGGGGCAAGAGACCCAGTACTTC. Amino acid sequence: CASSEALEGQETQYF.

The rearrangement links TRBV9 to TRBJ2-5, with TRBD2 identical over 11 bases. Germline V gene lookup returns CDR1 SGDLS and CDR2 YYNGEE. Germline trimming cut 4 bases from V and 5 bases from J; bases unmatched to any gene: 4. CDR3 length: 14 amino acids. The chain's CDR3 is CASSPRTSGETQYF. The CDR3 DNA follows: TGTGCCAGCAGCCCTCGGACTAGCGGGGAGACCCAGTACTTC. The full variable domain, its missing parts supplied by reference TRBV9 and TRBJ2-5, is DSGVTQTPKHLITATGQRVTLRCSPRSGDLSVYWYQQSLDQGLQFLIQYYNGEERAKGNILERFSAQQFPDLHSELNLSSLELGDSALYFCASSPRTSGETQYFGPGTRLLVL.

The chain joins TRBV4-2 to TRBJ1-2; D ambiguous. CDR3 length equals 13 residues. Germline CDR1 and CDR2: LGHNA and YNFKEQ. The germline V and J ends were trimmed by 1 base and 4 bases, with 7 bases remaining between them. As DNA, the CDR3 is TGTGCCAGCAGCCAAGGGCCCAGCTATGGCTACACCTTC. Its translation is CASSQGPSYGYTF.

The chain employs TRBV18 and TRBJ1-2; D gene unclear. The CDR3 is 15 residues long. Trimming removed 6 bases from V and 0 bases from J, with 14 bases in between. CDR1 is KGHSH, CDR2 LQKENI, per germline. CDR3 coding DNA: TGTGCCAGCTCTCCGGGAGGCCCAACTAACTATGGCTACACCTTC. It encodes CASSPGGPTNYGYTF.

V usage is TRBV5-4 and J usage is TRBJ2-1; 7 bases map to TRBD2. Germline CDR1 SGHNT, CDR2 YYREEE (reference sequence). The V gene end was trimmed by 1 base and the J gene end by 2 bases; junction bases not matched to a gene: 3. The CDR3 covers 15 residues. The CDR3 nucleotides are TGTGCCAGCAGCTTGAGCGGGGATCCCTACAATGAGCAGTTCTTC. Translated: CASSLSGDPYNEQFF.

The rearrangement joins TRBV5-1 to TRBJ2-5; possibly TRBD1 for D (6 bases). The germline V and J ends were trimmed by 0 bases and 2 bases, with 17 bases remaining between them. The CDR3 has 17 amino acids. Germline V CDR1 and CDR2: SGHRS, YFSETQ. This CDR3 is CASSLAPQGYTQETQYF. In DNA, the CDR3 is TGCGCCAGCAGCTTGGCCCCACAGGGATATACTCAAGAGACCCAGTACTTC.

This chain uses TRBV12-3 or TRBV12-4 with TRBJ2-1, with a tentative D call TRBD1 (5 bases). The V end lost 6 bases, the J end lost 13 bases, and 13 bases lay between the germline ends. The CDR3 length is 11 residues. This chain's CDR3 is CASSRQMDQFF. In DNA, the CDR3 is TGTGCCAGCAGCCGACAGATGGACCAGTTCTTC.

Remarks on this clone: One end of the junction does not line up with germline, which may come from a read error. The rearrangement uses TRBV4-1 and TRBJ1-1; D might be TRBD1 (5 bases). Germline V gene sequence: CDR1 MGHRA, CDR2 YSYEKL. This CDR3 is built from 14 residues. The CDR3 DNA follows: TGCGCCAGCAGCCAAGATGTGGAAGCAGCAGGGCGAGGTTTT. This gives the protein CASSQDVEAAGRGF.

This chain uses TRBV6-5 with TRBJ2-2; 10 bases are a match to TRBD1. The CDR3 is 14 residues long. The trim removed 9 bases at V and 5 bases at J, leaving 6 bases unmatched. Germline assignment: CDR1 MNHEY and CDR2 SVGAGI. CDR3 nucleotides: TGTGCCAGTTCACGGACAGGGGGGACCGGGGAGCTGTTTTTT. Its translation is CASSRTGGTGELFF.

The DNA for the CDR3 is TGCAGCGTCGCGGGGTCTATGAACACTGAAGCTTTCTTT. It codes for CSVAGSMNTEAFF. The gene calls are TRBV29-1 and TRBJ1-1; D unresolved. Trimming removed 6 bases at V and 0 bases at J, with 11 bases between. From germline, CDR1 is SQVTM and CDR2 ANQGSEA. This CDR3 region has 13 residues.